Sequencing of this T cell receptor (beta chain) was carried out in a study of cytomegalovirus exposure and HLA in healthy donors. Whole-study findings and limits: Productive status was seen about 87% or about 30% of the time for most TCR beta V segments in an earlier analysis. A list of more than 150 TCR beta chains associated with cytomegalovirus was given.

With 60 Vbeta and 13 Jbeta primers, the PCR was carried out. The method was immunoSEQ multiplex PCR; TCRdb's version includes in-frame clones alone and lacks a portion of them. The data contain around 150,000 clones, over 60% of them singletons. V was pared by 6 bases and J by 7 bases, with 11 bases of the junction left unmatched. The CDR3 length is 15 residues. CDR1 is MNHNS, CDR2 SASEGT, per germline. This clone was seen only a few times. The antigen is unknown. Sequenced: PBMCs. The chain has TRBV6-1 and TRBJ1-5, with TRBD1 identical over 8 bases. The TCR sequence derives from a man aged 25-45 years in good health and CMV-seronegative. The CDR3 coding sequence is TGTGCCAGCAGGGATCTGGACAGGGCCGGGCAGCCCCAGCATTTT. Its translation is CASRDLDRAGQPQHF.